The 14 T cell receptor beta chains below were found in one sample sequenced in a study of Graves' ophthalmopathy and Graves' hyperthyroidism. Amplification of the TCR beta CDR3 regions used RNA transcripts (as template). An opening RT-PCR round employed HTBI primers and preceded a second-round multiplex PCR. TCRdb reanalysed the multiplex PCR reads using MiXCR and keeps one entry per CDR3 protein. The table includes about 590,000 distinct CDR3 sequences, 35% to 40% detected once. Sequenced: peripheral blood or thyroid tissue (not recorded which). The receptors here all came from an adult man with Graves' hyperthyroidism.

The sample holds one count of this clonotype. A much bigger clone sits one base away, suggesting this may be a read error. The chain employs TRBV20-1 and TRBJ2-7; 9 bases map to TRBD1. This CDR3 contains 15 residues. J gave up 3 bases and V 6 bases, and 12 bases lay outside the gene matches. Germline CDR1 and CDR2: DFQATT and SNEGSKA (reference sequence). The CDR3 coding sequence is TGCAGTGCAAAAGGATCGGGACAGGGTTTCTACGAGCAGTACTTC. Protein: CSAKGSGQGFYEQYF.

Comments on this clonotype: Germline and junction disagree at one end, which may indicate a read error. The chain uses TRBV2 and TRBJ1-5; TRBD1 matches at 9 bases. Germline-derived CDR1 and CDR2 are SNHLY and FYNNEI. The CDR3 has 14 amino acids. The CDR3 reads CVSRFGQGREPQHF. The CDR3 coding sequence is TGTGTCAGCCGATTCGGACAGGGGAGGGAGCCCCAACATTTT.

Written as DNA, the CDR3 is TGTGCCAGCAGCCCCAACAGGGTCTCCTACGAGCAGTACTTC. Residues: CASSPNRVSYEQYF. The genes are TRBV3-1 and TRBJ2-7; possibly TRBD1 for D (6 bases). From germline, CDR1 is LGHDT and CDR2 YNNKEL (reference sequence). Trimming removed 4 bases at V and 0 bases at J, with 10 bases between. The CDR3 totals 14 residues.

This clonotype was seen ten or more times. The genes are TRBV15 and TRBJ1-6; no reliable D call. In germline, CDR1 is LNHNV, CDR2 YYDKDF (reference sequence). Trimming pared 0 bases from V and 0 bases from J, leaving 6 bases between. The CDR3 length is 16 residues. The CDR3 is CATSRDMSSYNSPLHF. CDR3 in DNA: TGTGCCACCAGCAGAGATATGAGCTCCTATAATTCACCCCTCCACTTT. Drawing the rest from reference TRBV15 and TRBJ1-6, the complete variable domain is DAMVIQNPRYQVTQFGKPVTLSCSQTLNHNVMYWYQQKSSQAPKLLFHYYDKDFNNEADTPDNFQSRRPNTSFCFLDIRSPGLGDTAMYLCATSRDMSSYNSPLHFGNGTRLTVT.

In this sample, this clonotype turned up many times. The chain employs TRBV5-1 and TRBJ2-7, with 11 positions matching TRBD2. With V trimmed by 4 bases and J by 5 bases, 2 bases remained unmatched. The germline CDR1 and CDR2 sequences are SGHRS and YFSETQ. CDR3 length equals 13 residues. CDR3 region: CASSALAGDEQYF. CDR3 coding DNA: TGCGCCAGCAGCGCACTAGCGGGAGACGAGCAGTACTTC.

This clonotype was observed many times. The chain joins TRBV29-1 to TRBJ1-1; D gene uncertain. Germline V gene data show CDR1 as SQVTM and CDR2 as ANQGSEA. There are 12 residues in the CDR3. V was pared by 3 bases and J by 1 base, with 6 bases between. CDR3 sequence: CSVEGRNTEAFF. The CDR3 nucleotides read TGCAGCGTTGAGGGCAGGAACACTGAAGCTTTCTTT.

The chain has TRBV2 and TRBJ2-7; TRBD1 matches 10 bases. Germline V gene data show CDR1 as SNHLY and CDR2 as FYNNEI. The CDR3 covers 17 residues. The ends lost 5 bases at V and 5 bases at J; junction bases unmatched: 15. CDR3 loop: CASSYSPSGTGDDEQYF. The DNA for the CDR3 is TGTGCCAGCAGTTACTCACCTTCTGGGACAGGGGACGACGAGCAGTACTTC.

This clonotype was picked up one time. The CDR3 loop reads CASSFSTLTSTNEKLFF. The CDR3 DNA sequence: TGTGCCAGCAGTTTTAGTACTTTAACTTCAACTAATGAAAAACTGTTTTTT. J is TRBJ1-4 and V is TRBV12-3 or TRBV12-4; D is ambiguous. There are 17 residues in the CDR3. V lost 3 bases to trimming and J lost 0 bases, with 14 bases between them.

The V and J genes are TRBV6-6 and TRBJ2-5; 8 bases fit TRBD2. From germline, CDR1 is MNHNY and CDR2 SVGAGI (reference sequence). The junction had 5 bases not matched to a gene; V was cut back by 10 bases and J by 4 bases. The CDR3 is 12 residues long. CDR3 residues: CAIHSGAETQYF. DNA of the CDR3: TGTGCCATCCATAGCGGGGCAGAGACCCAGTACTTC.

This clonotype was seen many times. This chain links TRBV29-1 with TRBJ2-7; no clear D. V was clipped by 6 bases and J by 4 bases, with 7 bases between them. Germline CDR1 reads SQVTM; CDR2 reads ANQGSEA. The CDR3 is 10 amino acids. This chain's CDR3 is CSVVQYEQYF. The CDR3 DNA is TGCAGCGTCGTACAGTACGAGCAGTACTTC.

This clonotype has a count of ten or more. The J gene is TRBJ1-6, the V gene TRBV5-8, with no clear D. Between the trimmed V and J ends, which lost 3 bases and 9 bases, there was a span of 13 bases. Germline V CDR1 and CDR2: SGHTS, YDEGEE. The CDR3 runs 14 residues. CDR3 residues: CASSSPTGSSPLHF. The CDR3 nucleotides are TGTGCCAGCAGCTCCCCGACGGGGAGTTCACCCCTCCACTTT.

This clonotype was seen at least ten times. The chain has TRBV5-6 and TRBJ1-1; D is undetermined. CDR3 length equals 14 residues. Trimming shortened V by 4 bases and J by 1 base, and 11 bases separated the two germline ends. The germline CDR1 and CDR2 sequences are SGHDT and YYEEEE. This CDR3 is CASSPIPGNTEAFF. The CDR3 bases are TGTGCCAGCAGCCCCATTCCAGGGAACACTGAAGCTTTCTTT.

The table lists this clonotype with many counts. The chain carries TRBV7-9 and TRBJ1-1; no clear D. The CDR3 is made up of 14 amino acids. Trimming removed 6 bases from V and 4 bases from J, with 15 bases in between. Germline values: CDR1 SEHNR, CDR2 FQNEAQ (reference sequence). CDR3: CASRPSAEVTEAFF. CDR3 bases: TGTGCCAGCAGACCATCGGCGGAAGTCACTGAAGCTTTCTTT.

As to this clonotype: A single base separates this from a much larger clone, so it may be a read error. The CDR3 ends on some other residue instead of the conserved phenylalanine or tryptophan, so this is likely a read error. This chain connects TRBV5-1 to TRBJ1-2; 9 bases agree with TRBD1. CDR3 length equals 16 residues. From germline, CDR1 is SGHRS and CDR2 YFSETQ. The V segment lost 0 bases and the J segment 4 bases; nucleotides outside the gene matches: 7. The CDR3 DNA follows: TGCGCCAGCAGCTTGGCCCCCGGGACAGGGAGCTATGGCTACACCTCC. Translation: CASSLAPGTGSYGYTS.